This passage covers 6 T cell receptor beta chains from one sample sequenced in a study of shared T cell receptors in the human thymus. Generated by immunoSEQ multiplex PCR, the TCRdb table keeps only in-frame clones and is missing some. The data hold fewer than 700,000 clones, with roughly 90% observed a single time. The data were also submitted as part of a second study, on human thymus T cells.

Sample: thymocytes. The receptors here all came from a boy under two years old with a congenital heart defect.

CDR3 sequence reads: CASSQERISTYGYTF. As DNA, the CDR3 is TGTGCCAGCAGCCAAGAGAGGATTTCGACCTATGGCTACACCTTC. V usage is TRBV14 and J usage is TRBJ1-2; D remains unclear. This CDR3 region has 15 residues. V lost 0 bases, J lost 4 bases, and 12 bases lay in between. CDR1 is SGHDN and CDR2 is FVKESK in the germline V gene.

The gene calls are TRBV30 and TRBJ2-5; TRBD1 matches 7 bases. The CDR3 extends over 14 amino acids. CDR1 GTSNPN and CDR2 SVGIG come from the germline V gene (reference sequence). V was clipped by 5 bases and J by 4 bases; unmatched bases: 10. The CDR3 loop reads CAWGHRGQRETQYF. DNA for the CDR3: TGTGCCTGGGGCCACAGGGGTCAACGAGAGACCCAGTACTTC.

The V and J genes are TRBV27 and TRBJ2-5; the match to TRBD2 covers 14 bases. Germline loops: CDR1 MNHEY, CDR2 SMNVEV (reference sequence). The V gene end was trimmed by 3 bases and the J gene end by 6 bases; junction bases not matched to a gene: 15. This CDR3 spans 19 amino acids. CDR3 sequence reads: CASSFRPGLAGEDPKTQYF. The CDR3 DNA is TGTGCCAGCAGTTTCCGCCCGGGACTAGCGGGAGAGGATCCGAAGACCCAGTACTTC.

This chain uses TRBV7-2 with TRBJ2-5; D gene uncertain. TRBJ2-7 explains the end of the DNA better; the J call may be wrong. This CDR3 is built from 12 residues. Per the germline V gene, CDR1 is SGHTA and CDR2 is FQGNSA. CDR3 amino acids: CASSLPAGEQYF. In nucleotides, the CDR3 is TGTGCCAGCAGCTTACCGGCAGGCGAGCAGTACTTC.

V is TRBV27 and J is TRBJ1-5; D is perhaps TRBD1 (5 bases). Germline CDR1 and CDR2: MNHEY and SMNVEV (reference sequence). The CDR3 sequence is 13 residues long. The germline V and J ends were trimmed by 6 bases and 5 bases, with 11 bases remaining between them. CDR3: CASSPGGDQPQHF. The CDR3 nucleotides are TGTGCCAGCAGCCCGGGGGGGGATCAGCCCCAGCATTTT.

This sequence joins TRBV7-2 and TRBJ2-7; possibly TRBD1 for D (5 bases). This CDR3 spans 13 amino acids. Germline CDR1 SGHTA, CDR2 FQGNSA. V was clipped by 6 bases and J by 0 bases, with 9 bases between them. CDR3 protein: CASRRRDSYEQYF. CDR3 in DNA: TGTGCCAGCAGGCGCAGGGACTCCTACGAGCAGTACTTC.